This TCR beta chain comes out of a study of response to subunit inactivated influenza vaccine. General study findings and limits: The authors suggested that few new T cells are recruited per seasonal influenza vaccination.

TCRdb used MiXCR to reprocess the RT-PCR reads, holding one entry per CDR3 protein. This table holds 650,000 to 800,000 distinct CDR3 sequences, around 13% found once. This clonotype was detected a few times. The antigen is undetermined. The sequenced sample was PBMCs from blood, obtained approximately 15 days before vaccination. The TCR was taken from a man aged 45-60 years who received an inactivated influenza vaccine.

In nucleotides, the CDR3 is TGTGCCAGCAGTTTAAGGGCCGGGGGTGGCTACACCTTC. Translation gives CASSLRAGGGYTF. The chain carries TRBV27 and TRBJ1-2, with D maybe TRBD1 (5 bases). V was clipped by 2 bases and J by 7 bases, with 11 bases between them. The CDR3 runs to 13 residues. The germline CDR1 and CDR2 sequences are MNHEY and SMNVEV (reference sequence).